A selection of T cell receptor beta chains follows, all from one sample in a study of blood T cell repertoires in COVID-19. Assay used: immunoSEQ multiplex PCR; TCRdb lists only in-frame clones, some missing. The repertoire holds hundreds of thousands of clones, with 85% as singletons. Sequencing used PBMCs or T cells enriched from blood (not recorded which). These receptors were taken from a man aged 35 to 55 who had recovered from COVID-19. CDR3s leave out the opening cysteine and the closing phenylalanine or tryptophan. Clone size is stated in some rows and not others, as once, few, many or a class when expanded.

TRBJ2-5 NA TRBV28 ASSPGN
TRBJ2-1 NA TRBV7-3 ASSLIVGDSLYNEQF
TRBJ1-6 NA TRBV10-1 ASSSGDRYNSPLH
TRBJ2-7 NA TRBV3-1/TRBV3-2 ASSQGTGRKQSYEQY
TRBJ2-6 NA TRBV18 ASSQAISGANVLT
TRBJ2-7 NA TRBV27 ASSLNRAGEQY
TRBJ2-7 NA TRBV10-3 ASGTSATYEQY
TRBJ2-7 NA TRBV7-9 ASSSTRDTAFF
TRBJ2-1 NA TRBV27 ASSFYLGGLYNEQF
TRBJ2-7 NA TRBV18 ASSPGTTYEQY
TRBJ2-7 NA TRBV5-1 ASSAGQGNREQY
TRBJ2-7 NA TRBV7-8 ASSLAQPPYEQY
TRBJ1-5 NA TRBV19 ASSIHRTGVNQPQH
TRBJ2-1 NA TRBV28 ASSGTRYGEQF
TRBJ2-7 once TRBV30 AWAQGSYEQY
TRBJ2-3 NA TRBV14 ASSQDLADTQY
TRBJ1-2 NA TRBV29-1 SVGQMTNYGYT